These T cell receptor beta chains were read from a single sample in a study of response to subunit inactivated influenza vaccine. TCRdb passed the RT-PCR reads through MiXCR, listing each CDR3 protein once. In the table there are under 850,000 distinct CDR3 sequences, approximately 17% of which are singletons. The starting material was PBMCs from blood, obtained more than 4 days after vaccination. The receptors derive from a man in his forties or fifties who received an inactivated influenza vaccine. Both conserved end residues are part of each CDR3. The D gene is left open where the match is weak. Size tells how often a clone was seen (once, few, many) or the class of an expanded clone, and some rows leave it out.

abundance | v_gene | d_gene | CDR3aa
few | TRBV7-9 | TRBD2 | CASSLSAGATDTQYF
. | TRBV18 | . | CASSPAISSGNTIYF
. | TRBV6-1 | TRBD1 | CASRQGNSGNTIYF
few | TRBV11-2 | . | CASSSLTENTEAFF
few | TRBV27 | TRBD1 | CASSLGTGGAQFYGYTF
. | TRBV29-1 | . | CSVEFGGEQYF
. | TRBV12-3/TRBV12-4 | TRBD2 | CASSLASGVYNEQFF
few | TRBV21-1 | . | CASTSGTSGRRYEQYF
few | TRBV20-1 | TRBD1 | CSARDLVRQGSYEQYF
. | TRBV7-8 | . | CASSLEQGRGETQYF
. | TRBV27 | TRBD2 | CASSYTSGYNEQFF
many | TRBV5-1 | . | CASSLEGRTTTGELFF
few | TRBV7-9 | TRBD2 | CASSRGTSEAYNEQFF
few | TRBV7-2 | TRBD2 | CASSLGLAVTYEQYF
. | TRBV5-6 | . | CASSLFGSGVADTQYF
. | TRBV10-3 | . | CAIKGGDTGETQYF
many | TRBV12-3/TRBV12-4 | TRBD2 | CASRGLAEETQYF
. | TRBV7-2 | TRBD1 | CASSLVPGTGGEQYF
. | TRBV20-1 | . | CSGTAYNEQFF
few | TRBV29-1 | . | CSVERQVVPEAFF
few | TRBV12-3/TRBV12-4 | TRBD1 | CASTKQGTTEAFF
many | TRBV12-3/TRBV12-4 | . | CASSLASTGQPQHF
. | TRBV29-1 | . | CSVASRGGTVSYEQYF
. | TRBV14 | TRBD2 | CASSRSGLAEYSGANVLTF
once | TRBV9 | . | CASTAGPRGTDTQYF
. | TRBV5-5 | . | CASSSASYEQYF
few | TRBV30 | . | CAWSVQGYGYTF
. | TRBV6-6 | . | CASSSVRTATRYF
few | TRBV29-1 | . | CSVDVLGWDTEAFF
few | TRBV5-1 | . | CASSLDLPQGTQYF
few | TRBV15 | TRBD1 | CATSLGQGGPEAFF
. | TRBV5-1 | . | CASSLDAQGEIEKLFF
few | TRBV4-2 | . | CASSHQSGAWYEQYF
. | TRBV6-2/TRBV6-3 | TRBD1 | CASSYSRTGGTDTQYF
. | TRBV2 | . | CASSVNGRNEQFF
. | TRBV11-2 | . | CASSVGVSGASTDTQYF
. | TRBV2 | . | CASRAQTVTEAFF